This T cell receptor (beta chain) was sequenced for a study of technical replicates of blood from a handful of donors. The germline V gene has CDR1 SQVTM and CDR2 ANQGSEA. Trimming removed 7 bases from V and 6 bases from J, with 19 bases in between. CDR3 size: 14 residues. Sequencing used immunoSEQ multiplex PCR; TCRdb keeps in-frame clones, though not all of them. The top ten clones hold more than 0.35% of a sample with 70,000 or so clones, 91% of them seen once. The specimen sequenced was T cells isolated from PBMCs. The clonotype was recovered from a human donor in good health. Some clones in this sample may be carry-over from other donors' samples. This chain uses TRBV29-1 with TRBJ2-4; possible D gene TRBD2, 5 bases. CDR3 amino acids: CSAGRDNVGNIQYF. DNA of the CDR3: TGCAGCGCCGGACGGGATAACGTCGGAAACATTCAGTACTTC.